The T cell receptor beta chain under discussion was sequenced for a study of T cells in Graves' hyperthyroidism and ophthalmopathy. Authors of the study amplified TCR beta CDR3 regions from RNA transcripts. The primer set for the first-round RT-PCR of the TCR CDR3 was HTBI. Using its own MiXCR run on the multiplex PCR reads, TCRdb lists one record per CDR3 protein. Of around 400,000 distinct CDR3 sequences in the sample, 13% to 15% were seen once. CDR3 length: 15 residues. In germline, CDR1 is MDHEN, CDR2 SYDVKM. With V trimmed by 6 bases and J by 7 bases, 10 bases remained unmatched. Each ophthalmopathy patient scored at least 3 on the Clinical Activity Score and at least 4 on NOSPECS grade, with duration under 3 months.

The material sequenced was blood. The chain is built from TRBV28 and TRBJ1-5; TRBD1 agrees at 9 bases. The sequence derives from an older woman with Graves' ophthalmopathy. CDR3 nucleotide sequence: TGTGCCAGCAGGAAGGACAGGGGTGGAGTCCAGCCCCAGCATTTT. It codes for CASRKDRGGVQPQHF.